The present T cell receptor (beta chain) was sequenced within a study of PD-1 blockade in classical Hodgkin lymphoma. Every one of the patients relapsed after autologous stem cell transplantation (brentuximab vedotin exposure was variable). As to this clone: Its target is not known.

The protocol was immunoSEQ multiplex PCR, while the TCRdb copy is restricted to in-frame clones and leaves out a portion. The table lists tens of thousands of clones, 75% to 90% of them singletons. Trimming shortened V by 9 bases and J by 2 bases, and 13 bases separated the two germline ends. The CDR3 runs 13 residues. Germline CDR1 and CDR2: LNHDA and SQIVND (reference sequence). Study observations and caveats: Newly diagnosed patients reportedly had lower baseline TCR diversity than healthy donors. By C4D1, diversity of CD4+ TCRs had risen significantly, whereas that of CD8+ TCRs had not.

This receptor was taken from a human donor with classical Hodgkin lymphoma. The V call is TRBV19, the J call TRBJ1-2; D remains unclear. This specimen was peripheral blood mononuclear cells (PBMCs), taken at baseline. CDR3 in DNA: TGTGCCAGCGCCGGACGGAAAAACTATGGCTACACCTTC. Protein sequence: CASAGRKNYGYTF. Full variable domain (remainder filled in from reference TRBV19 and TRBJ1-2): DGGITQSPKYLFRKEGQNVTLSCEQNLNHDAMYWYRQDPGQGLRLIYYSQIVNDFQKGDIAEGYSVSREKKESFPLTVTSAQKNPTAFYLCASAGRKNYGYTFGSGTRLTVV.